This T cell receptor (beta chain) was sequenced for a study of T cell responses to AZD1222 COVID-19 vaccine (dated by TCRdb to the early 2020s). Broadly, across the study: AZD1222 recipients with second doses at about 4 weeks or about 12 weeks were pooled, because spike-specific TCR depth and breadth did not differ between schedules. TCR sequencing covered roughly 230 trial participants: roughly 200 given two doses of AZD1222 and around 25 given two doses of MenACWY control vaccine. Trial participants were enrolled into age subgroups of 18-55, 56-69 and 70-plus years, which contained roughly 140, 27 and 60 TCR-sequenced participants, respectively.

The CDR1 and CDR2 encoded by the germline V gene (reference sequence) are LNHDA and SQIVND. The CDR3 spans 18 residues, from the cysteine through the phenylalanine. The retained sequence is limited to the CDR3, 54 bases, with the frame set at the first base. The junction carries 21 bases between V and J, which are trimmed by 4 bases and 0 bases respectively. The CDR3 regions of human TCRbeta chains were analyzed by immunosequencing. Per the authors' processing: Repertoire TCRs were matched against a reference library of SARS-CoV-2-specific TCRs generated with the MIRA antigen-specificity platform. Breadth was defined as the fraction of unique TCRs that were SARS-CoV-2-associated, and depth was defined as the fraction of total T cells that were SARS-CoV-2-associated. Using the MIRA data, each spike-specific TCR was mapped to the spike region that the TCR reacts to and placed in a CD4 or CD8 class. Log10-transformed breadth and depth values were compared by one-way ANOVA with Sidak's multiple comparisons tests. Entries here come from immuneACCESS through TCRdb and include only in-frame sequences with V and J called. Some clones fail to appear in such tables; in the studies checked, an unresolved V gene covers under half of the shortfall, and the cause of the remainder is unknown. V and J calls and clone size are copied from that table; D and trimming were computed from the DNA. Across this sample there are roughly 130,000 clones, with about nine tenths seen only once. The leading ten clones occupy 1.4% to 1.5% of the sample.

Study-wide conclusions, independent of this receptor: Only five or six AZD1222 recipients were SARS-CoV-2 seropositive at baseline, limiting conclusions about previously exposed vaccinees. Most participants were white British and females outnumbered males, and the authors suggested that clonal diversity may have been underestimated. Epitopes outside the regions mutated in the B.1.351 and B.1.1.7 variants were reportedly recognized by nearly half of the unique spike-specific TCRs. The 56-69-year group was small, and its depth increase did not reach significance, likely because of low power. Because no day 14 peak-response samples were available, repertoires were characterized only after the peak T cell response. CD4 TCRs associated with the vaccine covered the entire spike protein, and the dominant responses were in regions 160-218 and 743-854. Spike-specific TCR breadth and depth rose significantly after two AZD1222 doses compared with day 0 and with MenACWY recipients.

As to this clone: Its specific antigen is unknown. No much larger clonotype is one base removed from it; base qualities were not supplied.

Read against the paper, the sample's time point label means: baseline before first vaccination. Vaccinee samples came from UK trials COV001 and COV002, including a single-blind randomized controlled phase 2/3 trial of AZD1222 (ChAdOx1 nCoV-19) in healthy adults. For TCRbeta chain sequencing, PBMC samples from trial participants were taken at day 0 and at day 28 after the second dose. The sample in question was peripheral blood, obtained on day 0 of AZD1222 vaccination. The sequence links TRBV19 to TRBJ1-2, and possibly TRBD1, on 5 matching bases. The TCR originated in an adult in good health. The CDR3 reads CASSNRDLKGASNYGYTF. The nucleotide sequence is TGTGCCAGTAGTAATAGGGACCTAAAAGGGGCATCTAACTATGGCTACACCTTC.